This TCR beta chain originates from a study of beta chain features in type 1 diabetes. CDR3 length: 13 amino acids. Trimming cost V 0 bases and J 4 bases, with 4 bases left between them. Germline loops: CDR1 SEHNR, CDR2 FQNEAQ (reference sequence). Points from the study as a whole: A greater similarity of naive, central memory and Treg TCRB repertoires was seen among patients than among healthy donors. cDNA sequencing could over-represent cells with high TCR expression.

Every isolated RNA sample was fully reverse transcribed, so sequencing captured expressed TCRB transcripts. Measured with immunoSEQ multiplex PCR; TCRdb has only the in-frame clones, and not every one. This sample yields about 320,000 clones, of which about 15% are seen a single time; over 5.5% belongs to the top ten. This clone was seen a few times. Its antigen is not identified. The authors took one heparinised blood draw, averaging roughly 100 mL, from each donor. Based on CD45RO/CCR7/CD25/CD127/CD95/CD27, CD4+ regulatory, stem cell-like memory, naive and central memory cells were sorted. The chain recombines TRBV7-9 with TRBJ1-3; D uncertain. The receptor was derived from a man aged 25 to 40 in good health. The sequenced sample was central memory CD4+ T cells from blood. CDR3 nucleotides: TGTGCCAGCAGCTTAGCGGAGGGAAACACCATATATTTT. Its protein is CASSLAEGNTIYF.